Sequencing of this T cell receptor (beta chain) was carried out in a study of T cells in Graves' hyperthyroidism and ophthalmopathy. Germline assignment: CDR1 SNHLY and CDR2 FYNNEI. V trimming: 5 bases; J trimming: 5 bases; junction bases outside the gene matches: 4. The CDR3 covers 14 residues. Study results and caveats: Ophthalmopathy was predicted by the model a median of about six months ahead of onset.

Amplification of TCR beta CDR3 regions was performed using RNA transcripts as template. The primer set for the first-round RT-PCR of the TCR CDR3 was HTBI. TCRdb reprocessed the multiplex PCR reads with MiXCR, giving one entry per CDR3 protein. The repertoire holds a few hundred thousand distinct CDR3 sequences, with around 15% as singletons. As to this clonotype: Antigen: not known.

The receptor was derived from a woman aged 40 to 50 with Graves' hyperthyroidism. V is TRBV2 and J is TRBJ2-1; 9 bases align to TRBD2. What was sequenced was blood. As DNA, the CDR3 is TGTGCCAGCAGTCGGACTAGCGCTAACAATGAGCAGTTCTTC. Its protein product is CASSRTSANNEQFF. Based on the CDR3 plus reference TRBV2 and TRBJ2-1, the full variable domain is EPEVTQTPSHQVTQMGQEVILRCVPISNHLYFYWYRQILGQKVEFLVSFYNNEISEKSEIFDDQFSVERPDGSNFTLKIRSTKLEDSAMYFCASSRTSANNEQFFGPGTRLTVL.